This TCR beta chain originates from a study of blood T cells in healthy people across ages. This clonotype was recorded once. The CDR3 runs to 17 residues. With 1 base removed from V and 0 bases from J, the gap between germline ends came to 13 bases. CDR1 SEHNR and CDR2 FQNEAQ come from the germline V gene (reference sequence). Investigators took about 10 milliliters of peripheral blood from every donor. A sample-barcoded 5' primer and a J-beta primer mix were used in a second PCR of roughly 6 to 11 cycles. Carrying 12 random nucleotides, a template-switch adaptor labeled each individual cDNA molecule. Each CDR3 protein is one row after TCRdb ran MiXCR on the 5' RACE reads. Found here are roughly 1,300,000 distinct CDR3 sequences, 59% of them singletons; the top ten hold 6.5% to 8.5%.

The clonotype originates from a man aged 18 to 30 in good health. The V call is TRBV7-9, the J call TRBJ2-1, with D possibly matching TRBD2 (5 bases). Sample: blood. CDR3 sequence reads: CASSLEASPSSYNEQFF. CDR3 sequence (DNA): TGTGCCAGCAGCTTAGAGGCTAGCCCCAGCTCCTACAATGAGCAGTTCTTC.